This TCR beta chain was identified during a study of T cells in Graves' hyperthyroidism and ophthalmopathy. Overall study results and limits: The model identified upcoming ophthalmopathy a median approximately 6.5 months ahead of onset.

With V trimmed by 6 bases and J by 5 bases, 9 bases remained unmatched. The CDR3 is made up of 14 amino acids. TCR beta CDR3 region amplification was performed from RNA transcripts. Researchers ran a first-round RT-PCR on the TCR CDR3 using the HTBI primer set. In TCRdb, the multiplex PCR reads were re-called with MiXCR into one record per CDR3 protein. The repertoire has 610,000 or so distinct CDR3 sequences, roughly 50% of them found once; the top ten carry about 8.3%. This clonotype occurred many times. Its antigen remains unknown. Source material: peripheral blood or thyroid tissue (not recorded which). The chain couples TRBV12-3 or TRBV12-4 to TRBJ2-5; the match to TRBD2 covers 7 bases. This sequence originates from a woman aged 18-35 years with Graves' hyperthyroidism. The CDR3 nucleotides read TGTGCCAGCAGGGAACTAGCGTTACCGGAGACCCAGTACTTC. Protein sequence: CASRELALPETQYF.